The clone carrying this T cell receptor beta chain was recorded only once. Original data processing: The assay estimated nucleated cells by amplifying reference gene primers. Using immunoSEQ multiplex PCR, the repertoire was profiled, and TCRdb retains in-frame clones only, with some absent. V and J calls and clone size are given by that table; D and trimming were obtained from the DNA. Of around 86,000 clones in the sample, about 85% were seen once. Trimming cost V 0 bases and J 7 bases; bases outside gene matches: 11. This CDR3 contains 18 residues. Germline V lookup: CDR1 SGHRS, CDR2 YFSETQ. The record originates from a study of blood T cell repertoires in COVID-19. Study at large: Material from acute and convalescent COVID-19 was sourced from the United States, Italy and Spain.

The chain has TRBV5-1 and TRBJ1-4, with 11 bases aligning to TRBD1. The sample taken for sequencing was peripheral blood. The clonotype originates from a man older than 75 with acute or convalescent COVID-19. CDR3 protein: CASSLAWDRGYNSEKLFF. For the CDR3, the DNA is TGCGCCAGCAGCTTGGCCTGGGACAGGGGGTATAACAGTGAAAAACTGTTTTTT.